The rows below give T cell receptor beta chains drawn from one sample of a study of T cell responses to AZD1222 COVID-19 vaccine. Assay: immunoSEQ multiplex PCR; the TCRdb copy retains only in-frame clones and omits some. The data contain 150,000 to 160,000 clones, about nine tenths of them singletons. Sequenced material: peripheral blood, taken on day 0 of AZD1222 vaccination. The receptors here all came from an adult in good health. Each CDR3 is given with its conserved first and last residue. D genes are given only for firm matches. Part of the rows lack a size; the others show once, few, many or a class for expanded clones.

TGTGCCAGCTCACCAGACAGGAACCACAATGAGCAGTTCTTC CASSPDRNHNEQFF TRBJ2-1 - 14 TRBV18 -
TGTGCCAGCAGCTTTACAGATGGCTACACCTTC CASSFTDGYTF TRBJ1-2 - 11 TRBV11-2 -
TGTGCCAGCAGATTCCACTACGACGAAACCGGGGAGCTGTTTTTT CASRFHYDETGELFF TRBJ2-2 - 15 TRBV5-5 few
TGTGCCAGCAGCGTATGGGACAGGGCTGATGAGCAGTTCTTC CASSVWDRADEQFF TRBJ2-1 TRBD1 14 TRBV9 -
TGTGCCAGCAGCTTCGGGCAGGGGATCACCGGGGAGCTGTTTTTT CASSFGQGITGELFF TRBJ2-2 - 15 TRBV5-6 -
TGTGCCAGCAGCCCAGAGACAGGGGGAAGGAACGGGGAGCTGTTTTTT CASSPETGGRNGELFF TRBJ2-2 TRBD1 16 TRBV5-6 -
TGTGCCAGCAGCATTAATAGGGGCGATGAGCAGTTCTTC CASSINRGDEQFF TRBJ2-1 - 13 TRBV7-9 -
TGTGCCACCAGTGCCCCCGCATCAGTAGCGGGAGGTTTTGAGCAGTTCTTC CATSAPASVAGGFEQFF TRBJ2-1 TRBD2 17 TRBV24-1 -
TGTGCCAGCAGTCCCTCGTCGGCGGGCACAGATACGCAGTATTTT CASSPSSAGTDTQYF TRBJ2-3 - 15 TRBV6-4 once
TGTGCCAGCAGTTTGGGCACTGAAGCTTTCTTT CASSLGTEAFF TRBJ1-1 - 11 TRBV28 -
TGTGCCAGCAGCGTAGATCGGCTCAATGAGCAGTTCTTC CASSVDRLNEQFF TRBJ2-1 - 13 TRBV9 -
TGTGCCAGCAGCGGGGACATTTATTCACCCCTCCACTTT CASSGDIYSPLHF TRBJ1-6 - 13 TRBV11-1 -
TGTGCCAGCAGCCAAGGGTTCTATGGCTACACCTTC CASSQGFYGYTF TRBJ1-2 - 12 TRBV6-2/TRBV6-3 -
TGTGCCAGCAGTCGGATGCAAGGACAGGGGGCGGGTCAGCCCCAGCATTTT CASSRMQGQGAGQPQHF TRBJ1-5 TRBD1 17 TRBV6-2/TRBV6-3 -
TGTGCCAGCAGCCGTAGGACCGCTAGTAGCGACGAGCAGTTCTTC CASSRRTASSDEQFF TRBJ2-1 - 15 TRBV7-9 -